This TCR beta chain was retrieved from a study of regulatory T cells in long-lasting Graves disease. The overall study: Prior antithyroid drug treatment in newly diagnosed Graves' patients lasted under 3 months.

Indicated time point: newly diagnosed GD, antithyroid drugs for less than 3 months. RNA from PBMCs was the source of the TCR library. Building the TCR beta libraries relied on iRepertoire HTBI primers, and CDR3 regions underwent Arm-PCR. As originally analysed: Identification across samples found 62 TRBV and approximately 15 TRBJ segments. TCRdb reprocessed the multiplex PCR reads via MiXCR and lists one record per CDR3 protein. The V and J calls were not made by the authors but by TCRdb's processing. The data hold 400,000 to 500,000 distinct CDR3 sequences, with 16% observed a single time. The germline V gene has CDR1 KGHDR and CDR2 SFDVKD. V was pared by 4 bases and J by 8 bases, with 8 bases of the junction left unmatched. The CDR3 consists of 15 residues. In this sample, this clonotype turned up many times. The sample was also linked to a second study, of T cells in Graves' hyperthyroidism and ophthalmopathy. From that report: Participants, patients aged 18 to 65, had newly diagnosed hyperthyroidism with a duration under 2 months. A first-round RT-PCR of the TCR CDR3 used the HTBI primer set.

The V call is TRBV24-1, the J call TRBJ2-1; 9 bases agree with TRBD2. The TCR sequence derives from a woman between 18 and 29 years old with Graves disease. The material sequenced was peripheral blood mononuclear cells (PBMCs), taken at new diagnosis, from a patient treated with antithyroid drugs. The CDR3 protein is CATSEPSGATDEQFF. The CDR3 DNA is TGTGCCACCAGTGAACCTAGCGGGGCTACGGATGAGCAGTTCTTC.